This is a list of T cell receptor beta chains from one sample in a study of T cells after posttransplantation cyclophosphamide. Profiled with immunoSEQ multiplex PCR; TCRdb holds only in-frame clones, not every one. Altogether about 33,000 clones were found in the sample, and no singletons occur. The sequencing sample was made of PBMCs. These receptors were collected from a woman younger than 45 in good health and a related stem cell transplant donor. The CDR3 runs from the conserved cysteine through the conserved F or W. The D gene is left open where the match is weak. Size is omitted from some rows. Given values are once, few, many or a class for expanded clones.

abundance,v_gene,j_gene,d_gene,CDR3aa,CDR3nt
many,TRBV7-2,TRBJ1-5,.,CASSSAGPNQPQHF,TGTGCCAGCAGCTCTGCGGGGCCCAATCAGCCCCAGCATTTT
many,TRBV5-1,TRBJ1-4,.,CASSLDTTNEKLFF,TGCGCCAGCAGCTTGGATACAACTAATGAAAAACTGTTTTTT
many,TRBV7-9,TRBJ2-1,.,CASSLVPGSYNEQFF,TGTGCCAGCAGCTTAGTCCCAGGGTCCTACAATGAGCAGTTCTTC
many,TRBV11-2,TRBJ1-2,.,CASSLPGRYGYTF,TGTGCCAGCAGCTTACCAGGCCGCTATGGCTACACCTTC
many,TRBV12-3/TRBV12-4,TRBJ1-1,.,CASSLYWNTEAFF,TGTGCCAGCAGTTTATATTGGAACACTGAAGCTTTCTTT
many,TRBV27,TRBJ1-1,TRBD1,CASSLWGTENTEAFF,TGTGCCAGCAGTTTATGGGGGACAGAGAACACTGAAGCTTTCTTT
many,TRBV10-3,TRBJ2-3,.,CAIRNSGAGMDTQYF,TGTGCCATCAGAAATAGCGGAGCAGGGATGGATACGCAGTATTTT
many,TRBV4-3,TRBJ1-6,.,CASSLFKSGYNSPLHF,TGCGCCAGCAGCCTCTTCAAGTCAGGGTACAATTCACCCCTCCACTTT
.,TRBV5-6,TRBJ1-1,.,CASSLGAGEGTEAFF,TGTGCCAGCAGCTTGGGGGCCGGGGAGGGCACTGAAGCTTTCTTT
few,TRBV11-2,TRBJ2-7,.,CASSLSGSYEQYF,TGTGCCAGCAGCTTATCCGGTTCCTACGAGCAGTACTTC
many,TRBV4-3,TRBJ1-2,TRBD1,CASSRDRGNYGYTF,TGCGCCAGCAGCCGGGACAGGGGGAACTATGGCTACACCTTC
many,TRBV25-1,TRBJ1-4,.,CASSEIGGDEKLFF,TGTGCCAGCAGTGAAATAGGCGGGGATGAAAAACTGTTTTTT
.,TRBV28,TRBJ1-4,TRBD1,CASSLGGQGSGKLFF,TGTGCCAGCAGTTTAGGCGGACAGGGGTCAGGAAAACTGTTTTTT
few,TRBV6-2/TRBV6-3,TRBJ1-5,.,CASSYGGIGAHPQHF,TGTGCCAGCAGTTACGGAGGAATAGGGGCCCATCCCCAGCATTTT
.,TRBV12-3/TRBV12-4,TRBJ1-5,.,CASSLQRRGYQPQHF,TGTGCCAGCAGTTTGCAAAGACGGGGTTATCAGCCCCAGCATTTT
many,TRBV18,TRBJ1-1,TRBD1,CASSLDRALPEAFF,TGTGCCAGCTCACTGGACAGGGCGTTACCTGAAGCTTTCTTT